Listed here is a single TCR beta chain. This sample stems from a study of blood T cell repertoires in COVID-19. The CDR3 runs 16 residues. With V trimmed by 5 bases and J by 7 bases, 12 bases remained unmatched. Germline CDR1 SGHTA, CDR2 FQGNSA. Generated by immunoSEQ multiplex PCR, the TCRdb table keeps only in-frame clones and is missing some. The table shows 99,000 or so clones, with roughly 84% occurring only once. The specimen was peripheral blood. The genes are TRBV7-2 and TRBJ2-7; 12 bases fit TRBD1. The origin of this receptor is a man between 65 and 80 years old with active or convalescent COVID-19. The CDR3 reads CASSTRPGQGAREQYF. DNA of the CDR3: TGTGCCAGCAGCACCCGTCCGGGACAGGGGGCTAGAGAGCAGTACTTC.